The 11 T cell receptor beta chains reported below all come from one sample, sequenced in a study of response to subunit inactivated influenza vaccine. TCRdb re-called the RT-PCR reads with MiXCR, one entry per CDR3 protein. Of more than 200,000 distinct CDR3 sequences in the sample, 12% were seen once. The specimen comprised non-naive T cells sorted from PBMCs, sampled about 14 days before vaccination. The receptor set was obtained from a man aged 50 or older who received an inactivated influenza vaccine.

The J gene is TRBJ1-1, the V gene TRBV5-5; D gene unclear. There are 14 residues in the CDR3. Germline CDR1 and CDR2: SGHKS and YYEKEE (reference sequence). V lost 1 base and J lost 6, with 13 bases in between. CDR3 DNA sequence: TGTGCCAGCAGCTTGATGGCGGAACGTTCTGAAGCTTTCTTT. Its translation is CASSLMAERSEAFF.

V gene TRBV6-1 combines with J gene TRBJ1-5, with unresolved D. The length of the CDR3 is 13 residues. V lost 6 bases and J lost 3, with 9 bases in between. Germline loops: CDR1 MNHNS, CDR2 SASEGT. Written as DNA, the CDR3 is TGTGCCAGCAGACCCCAAGCCAATCAGCCCCAGCATTTT. It specifies CASRPQANQPQHF.

The gene calls are TRBV6-6 and TRBJ2-5; TRBD1 agrees at 7 bases. The CDR3 totals 13 residues. CDR1 and CDR2 (germline): MNHNY, SVGAGI (reference sequence). Trimming at V came to 5 bases and at J to 5 bases, leaving 5 bases not matched to a gene. The CDR3 region has the DNA TGTGCCAGCAGTGACAGGGTAGCCGAGACCCAGTACTTC. This gives the protein CASSDRVAETQYF.

This clonotype has only a few counts. The genes are TRBV2 and TRBJ2-7; TRBD2 might be the D (5 bases). Looked up from germline, CDR1 is SNHLY and CDR2 is FYNNEI. The CDR3 length is 13 residues. The V end lost 5 bases, the J end lost 2 bases, and 10 bases lay between the germline ends. The CDR3 sequence is CASSWTETYEQYF. CDR3 DNA: TGTGCCAGCAGTTGGACTGAAACCTACGAGCAGTACTTC.

This clonotype was detected many times. The chain has TRBV7-2 and TRBJ2-5; maybe TRBD2 (6 bases). This CDR3 spans 14 amino acids. V was clipped by 1 base and J by 5 bases, with 11 bases between them. Germline CDR1 is SGHTA and CDR2 is FQGNSA. The CDR3 region has the DNA TGTGCCAGCAGCTTAGGGAGGGCCGGTGAGACCCAGTACTTC. Its protein is CASSLGRAGETQYF.

This clonotype was detected a few times. The chain joins TRBV7-2 to TRBJ1-2; possible D gene TRBD1, 6 bases. CDR3 length: 16 residues. V shed 5 bases and J shed 1 base, with 17 bases lying between them. Germline V gene lookup returns CDR1 SGHTA and CDR2 FQGNSA. In DNA form, the CDR3 reads TGTGCCAGCAGCAAAAATCCAGGGGCCCGTAACTATGGCTACACCTTC. Protein: CASSKNPGARNYGYTF.

This clonotype was observed at least ten times. J is TRBJ2-5 and V is TRBV6-1, with D possibly being TRBD2 (5 bases). The germline V gene encodes CDR1 MNHNS and CDR2 SASEGT. There are 13 residues in the CDR3. V lost 11 bases to trimming and J lost 1 base, with 14 bases between them. In DNA, the CDR3 is TGTGCCGCCCGGCGGACTCTCCAAGAGACCCAGTACTTC. Its protein is CAARRTLQETQYF.

The chain joins TRBV5-6 to TRBJ2-3, with TRBD1 as a possible D gene (7 bases). The CDR3 length is 15 residues. V lost 4 bases and J lost 6, with 18 bases in between. Looked up from germline, CDR1 is SGHDT and CDR2 is YYEEEE. The CDR3 nucleotides read TGTGCCAGCAGCGCCGGGACAGCGAGCGGGGATACGCAGTATTTT. Its protein is CASSAGTASGDTQYF.

This chain links TRBV5-1 with TRBJ2-3; D ambiguous. This CDR3 contains 14 residues. The V end was cut by 4 bases, the J end by 1 base, with 10 bases between. Germline V gene data show CDR1 as SGHRS and CDR2 as YFSETQ. CDR3 bases: TGCGCCAGCAGCCGGTCAGACCGCACAGATACGCAGTATTTT. This sequence encodes CASSRSDRTDTQYF.

The rearrangement links TRBV12-3 or TRBV12-4 to TRBJ2-5; 7 bases match TRBD2. The trim removed 4 bases at V and 4 bases at J, leaving 6 bases unmatched. This CDR3 spans 14 amino acids. Here the CDR3 reads CASSYIGGVETQYF. Written as DNA, the CDR3 is TGTGCCAGCAGTTATATTGGGGGGGTAGAGACCCAGTACTTC.

This chain connects TRBV7-2 to TRBJ2-1, with 11 positions matching TRBD2. Germline V lookup: CDR1 SGHTA, CDR2 FQGNSA. Trimming took 6 bases from V and 6 from J; bases not matched to a gene: 10. This CDR3 is built from 16 residues. CDR3: CASRLGGTSGRNEQFF. The CDR3 region has the DNA TGTGCCAGCAGACTAGGAGGGACTAGCGGCCGCAATGAGCAGTTCTTC.